The 9 T cell receptor beta chains reported below all come from one sample, sequenced in a study of blood T cell repertoires in COVID-19. Profiling relied on immunoSEQ multiplex PCR, and the TCRdb table lists in-frame clones only, not all of them. The sample holds 150,000 to 200,000 clones, 85% seen once. Input material: peripheral blood. The source of these receptors is a human donor with acute or convalescent COVID-19. The donor label of this sample is uncertain.

Here the CDR3 reads CALPGTGEAFF. In nucleotides, the CDR3 is TGTGCCCTTCCCGGGACAGGAGAAGCTTTCTTT. V is TRBV5-3 and J is TRBJ1-1; 8 nucleotides line up with TRBD1. TRBV5-3 is marked as an open reading frame, function uncertain. The CDR3 covers 11 residues. V was pared by 10 bases and J by 8 bases, with 7 bases of the junction left unmatched.

The rearrangement links TRBV7-2 to TRBJ2-5, with D perhaps TRBD2 (6 bases). Germline V gene data show CDR1 as SGHTA and CDR2 as FQGNSA. V gave up 7 bases and J gave up 0 bases, with 12 bases separating them. The CDR3 contains 14 residues. The chain's CDR3 is CASTSGTHQETQYF. DNA of the CDR3: TGTGCCAGCACCTCCGGGACTCACCAAGAGACCCAGTACTTC.

The chain uses TRBV7-9 and TRBJ1-1, with D tentatively TRBD1 (5 bases). Germline lookup yields CDR1 SEHNR and CDR2 FQNEAQ (reference sequence). The CDR3 loop spans 18 amino acids. V was clipped by 1 base and J by 3 bases, with 21 bases between them. In nucleotides, the CDR3 is TGTGCCAGCAGCTTAGATGTCGGCAGGGCTCCCTTTGACACTGAAGCTTTCTTT. It is translated as CASSLDVGRAPFDTEAFF. Combining the CDR3 with reference TRBV7-9 and TRBJ1-1 gives the whole variable domain DTGVSQNPRHKITKRGQNVTFRCDPISEHNRLYWYRQTLGQGPEFLTYFQNEAQLEKSRLLSDRFSAERPKGSFSTLEIQRTEQGDSAMYLCASSLDVGRAPFDTEAFFGQGTRLTVV.

The V gene is TRBV9, the J gene TRBJ2-3; 8 bases agree with TRBD2. Germline-derived CDR1 and CDR2 are SGDLS and YYNGEE. The CDR3 is 18 amino acids. Trimming at V came to 4 bases and at J to 1 base, leaving 14 bases not matched to a gene. The CDR3 coding sequence is TGTGCCAGCAGCCCAACCCAGAGCCGGCGGGGGGGCACAGATACGCAGTATTTT. Its translation is CASSPTQSRRGGTDTQYF. Complete variable domain (other parts from reference TRBV9 and TRBJ2-3): DSGVTQTPKHLITATGQRVTLRCSPRSGDLSVYWYQQSLDQGLQFLIQYYNGEERAKGNILERFSAQQFPDLHSELNLSSLELGDSALYFCASSPTQSRRGGTDTQYFGPGTRLTVL.

For the CDR3, the DNA is TGTGCCAGCAGCTTAGCGGCAGGGGGCTCGTTCGAGCAGTACTTC. As protein: CASSLAAGGSFEQYF. The chain uses TRBV7-8 and TRBJ2-7; 8 nucleotides match TRBD1. The CDR3 contains 15 residues. Germline-derived CDR1 and CDR2 are SGHVS and FQNEAQ. V was clipped by 0 bases and J by 6 bases; unmatched bases: 7.

The V call is TRBV23-1, the J call TRBJ1-2, with 8 bases that match TRBD1. TRBV23-1 is recorded as an ORF, its role being uncertain. V dropped 6 bases and J dropped 12; count of bases not matched to a gene: 12. The CDR3 contains 13 residues. The CDR3 loop reads CASRRWTGNYNTF. CDR3 coding DNA: TGCGCCAGCAGACGGTGGACAGGGAATTACAACACCTTC.

V usage is TRBV28 and J usage is TRBJ2-1; TRBD1 aligns across 9 bases. From germline, CDR1 is MDHEN and CDR2 SYDVKM. Germline trimming cut 3 bases from V and 4 bases from J; bases unmatched to any gene: 4. The CDR3 length is 15 residues. This chain's CDR3 is CASSFLDRGYNEQFF. The CDR3 coding sequence is TGTGCCAGCAGTTTTTTGGACAGGGGATACAATGAGCAGTTCTTC.

The CDR3 DNA follows: TGTGCCAGCAGCGTAGGCCCCGCGGGACAGGGGGCCAGTGGCTACACCTTC. Amino acid sequence: CASSVGPAGQGASGYTF. The chain carries TRBV9 and TRBJ1-2; 12 bases line up with TRBD1. Germline loops: CDR1 SGDLS, CDR2 YYNGEE. The V segment lost 0 bases and the J segment 7 bases; nucleotides outside the gene matches: 10. CDR3 length: 17 amino acids. The entire variable domain, with the rest obtained from reference TRBV9 and TRBJ1-2, is as follows: DSGVTQTPKHLITATGQRVTLRCSPRSGDLSVYWYQQSLDQGLQFLIQYYNGEERAKGNILERFSAQQFPDLHSELNLSSLELGDSALYFCASSVGPAGQGASGYTFGSGTRLTVV.

The CDR3 coding sequence is TGTGCCTGGAGGGGAAGGGGGGGCCACTATGGCTACACCTTC. Its protein is CAWRGRGGHYGYTF. The V and J genes are TRBV30 and TRBJ1-2; D is perhaps TRBD1 (6 bases). The CDR3 loop spans 14 amino acids. The germline gives CDR1 GTSNPN, CDR2 SVGIG (reference sequence). Trimming cost V 3 bases and J 3 bases, with 14 bases left between them.